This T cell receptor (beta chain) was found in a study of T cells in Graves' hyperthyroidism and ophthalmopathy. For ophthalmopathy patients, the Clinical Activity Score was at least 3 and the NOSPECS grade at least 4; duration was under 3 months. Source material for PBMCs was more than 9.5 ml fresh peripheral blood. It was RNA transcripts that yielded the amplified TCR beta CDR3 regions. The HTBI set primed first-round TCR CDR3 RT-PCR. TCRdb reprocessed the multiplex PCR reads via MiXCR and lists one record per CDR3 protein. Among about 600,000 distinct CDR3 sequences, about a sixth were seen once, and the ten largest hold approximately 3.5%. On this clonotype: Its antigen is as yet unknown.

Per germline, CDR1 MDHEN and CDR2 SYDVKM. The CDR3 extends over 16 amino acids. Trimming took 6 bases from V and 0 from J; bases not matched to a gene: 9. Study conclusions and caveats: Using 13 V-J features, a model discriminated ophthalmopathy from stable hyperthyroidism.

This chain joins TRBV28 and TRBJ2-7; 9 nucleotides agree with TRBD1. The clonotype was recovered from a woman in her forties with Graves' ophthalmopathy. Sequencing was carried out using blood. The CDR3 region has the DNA TGTGCCAGCAGAACTCCGGGACAGGGAAGCTCCTACGAGCAGTACTTC. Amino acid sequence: CASRTPGQGSSYEQYF.